This T cell receptor (beta chain) was recorded in a study of metastatic and nonmetastatic thyroid tumors. At the level of the study: From malignant and benign thyroid patients, repertoires in blood and in tumor or nodule tissue were compared. Study findings and constraints: Patients with malignant thyroid tumors reportedly had significantly higher TCR beta diversity than those with benign nodules, in blood and tumor.

Many counts were recorded for this clone. The antigen remains undetermined. Per the original data handling: The authors used CDR3 differences across clinicopathological groups to build a distant-metastasis classifier for papillary thyroid cancer. TCRdb reprocessed the PCR reads using MiXCR. TCRdb's processing, not the study's, gives the V and J calls here. The sample includes around 61,000 clones, more than 25% of them seen just once. Before thyroid surgery, none of the patients had received any treatment. The CDR3 has 16 amino acids. Trimming removed 2 bases from V and 7 bases from J; junction bases left unmatched: 10. Germline CDR1 and CDR2: MNHNS and SASEGT.

The rearrangement uses TRBV6-1 and TRBJ1-2; 10 bases line up with TRBD1. Material: blood. This TCR was sampled from a female donor with papillary thyroid cancer or a benign thyroid nodule (not recorded which). Some clones in this sample may be carry-over from other donors' samples. CDR3 nucleotide sequence: TGTGCCAGCAGTGAAACGGGACAGGGGACGCGGAGTGGCTACACCTTC. Residues: CASSETGQGTRSGYTF.